This T cell receptor (beta chain) was recovered during a study of blood T cell repertoires in COVID-19. On the study more broadly: Both acute and convalescent COVID-19 samples were obtained from the United States, Italy and Spain. T cells, B-cell-depleted T cells, or PBMCs supplied cDNA or gDNA.

As processed by the authors: Scientists estimated how many nucleated cells there were by amplifying reference gene primers. Repertoires were generated with immunoSEQ multiplex PCR, while TCRdb's copy carries only in-frame clones and drops some. The V and J calls and clone size come from that table; D and trimming were worked out from the DNA. The repertoire holds some 43,000 clones, 84% seen once, with around 4.5% in the top ten. The CDR3 length is 14 residues. Deletions cut 4 bases from V and 1 base from J, with 11 bases between. Germline V CDR1 and CDR2: SGHNT, YYREEE (reference sequence). Source material: peripheral blood. This TCR came from a man aged 50-59 years with active COVID-19. The rearrangement joins TRBV5-4 to TRBJ1-1; D possibly corresponds to TRBD1 (6 bases). The CDR3, as DNA: TGTGCCAGCAGCGTTAAGACAGGGAACACTGAAGCTTTCTTT. This gives the protein CASSVKTGNTEAFF. Combining the CDR3 with reference TRBV5-4 and TRBJ1-1 gives the whole variable domain ETGVTQSPTHLIKTRGQQVTLRCSSQSGHNTVSWYQQALGQGPQFIFQYYREEENGRGNFPPRFSGLQFPNYSSELNVNALELDDSALYLCASSVKTGNTEAFFGQGTRLTVV.